This T cell receptor (beta chain) was recovered during a study of CD8 T cells in ankylosing spondylitis (dated by TCRdb to the late 2010s). In the study overall: To find TCR variants linked to disease, the study profiled T cell receptor beta repertoires in ankylosing spondylitis patients and healthy donors. In total, the full study cohort was made up of about 110 healthy donors and 20 to 25 ankylosing spondylitis patients. Peripheral blood was sampled, and synovial fluid was also collected from ankylosing spondylitis patients.

Overall study outcomes, separate from this receptor: Blood from ankylosing spondylitis patients appeared to be characterized by a TCR beta motif composed of 7 to 9 highly homologous amino acid variants. The disease-linked clones were reported to be significantly enriched in matched synovial fluid samples from ankylosing spondylitis patients. Some TCR beta motif variants had previously been reported in synovial fluid and blood of reactive arthritis patients, which suggested common disease-initiation mechanisms. The disease-linked clones had a CD8+ phenotype and were found at relatively low frequencies in peripheral blood.

From the cysteine up to the phenylalanine, the CDR3 has a length of 15 residues. The CDR3 DNA has 45 bases and is translated from base 1. CDR1 and CDR2 are read off the germline V gene as SGHTA and FQGTGA. The junction shows trimming of 3 bases on V and 4 bases on J, plus 13 bases between the germline ends. Sequenced using an Illumina HiSeq 2500. Quantitative 5'-RACE with molecular barcodes was the method used to prepare the TCR beta libraries. In the source study's methods: A new computational method based on a probabilistic model of VDJ rearrangement was used to identify disease-linked TCR variants. TCRdb ran its own pipeline on the public reads, namely fastp trimming at Q25 and MiXCR clone calling, and kept in-frame beta chains. For every CDR3 protein sequence, its rows merge into one entry that carries the most common genes and DNA. It is TCRdb's table, rather than the study itself, that gives the V and J calls and clone size. A total of around 140,000 distinct CDR3 sequences appear in this sample, roughly 11% of them only once. The top ten hold about 4% of the sample.

This clonotype was detected many times. The specificity of this receptor is unknown. Base-call qualities are not available, and no considerably larger clone is one nucleotide away. The rearrangement combines TRBV7-3 with TRBJ2-1; TRBD2 is a weak D gene call, 6 bases matching. The receptor's source is a female donor with ankylosing spondylitis or in good health (not recorded which). Input material: blood, either unsorted or a sorted T cell fraction (not recorded which). The encoded CDR3 is CASSLAASVYNEQFF. The DNA sequence is given as TGTGCCAGCAGCTTGGCGGCTAGCGTTTACAATGAGCAGTTCTTC.